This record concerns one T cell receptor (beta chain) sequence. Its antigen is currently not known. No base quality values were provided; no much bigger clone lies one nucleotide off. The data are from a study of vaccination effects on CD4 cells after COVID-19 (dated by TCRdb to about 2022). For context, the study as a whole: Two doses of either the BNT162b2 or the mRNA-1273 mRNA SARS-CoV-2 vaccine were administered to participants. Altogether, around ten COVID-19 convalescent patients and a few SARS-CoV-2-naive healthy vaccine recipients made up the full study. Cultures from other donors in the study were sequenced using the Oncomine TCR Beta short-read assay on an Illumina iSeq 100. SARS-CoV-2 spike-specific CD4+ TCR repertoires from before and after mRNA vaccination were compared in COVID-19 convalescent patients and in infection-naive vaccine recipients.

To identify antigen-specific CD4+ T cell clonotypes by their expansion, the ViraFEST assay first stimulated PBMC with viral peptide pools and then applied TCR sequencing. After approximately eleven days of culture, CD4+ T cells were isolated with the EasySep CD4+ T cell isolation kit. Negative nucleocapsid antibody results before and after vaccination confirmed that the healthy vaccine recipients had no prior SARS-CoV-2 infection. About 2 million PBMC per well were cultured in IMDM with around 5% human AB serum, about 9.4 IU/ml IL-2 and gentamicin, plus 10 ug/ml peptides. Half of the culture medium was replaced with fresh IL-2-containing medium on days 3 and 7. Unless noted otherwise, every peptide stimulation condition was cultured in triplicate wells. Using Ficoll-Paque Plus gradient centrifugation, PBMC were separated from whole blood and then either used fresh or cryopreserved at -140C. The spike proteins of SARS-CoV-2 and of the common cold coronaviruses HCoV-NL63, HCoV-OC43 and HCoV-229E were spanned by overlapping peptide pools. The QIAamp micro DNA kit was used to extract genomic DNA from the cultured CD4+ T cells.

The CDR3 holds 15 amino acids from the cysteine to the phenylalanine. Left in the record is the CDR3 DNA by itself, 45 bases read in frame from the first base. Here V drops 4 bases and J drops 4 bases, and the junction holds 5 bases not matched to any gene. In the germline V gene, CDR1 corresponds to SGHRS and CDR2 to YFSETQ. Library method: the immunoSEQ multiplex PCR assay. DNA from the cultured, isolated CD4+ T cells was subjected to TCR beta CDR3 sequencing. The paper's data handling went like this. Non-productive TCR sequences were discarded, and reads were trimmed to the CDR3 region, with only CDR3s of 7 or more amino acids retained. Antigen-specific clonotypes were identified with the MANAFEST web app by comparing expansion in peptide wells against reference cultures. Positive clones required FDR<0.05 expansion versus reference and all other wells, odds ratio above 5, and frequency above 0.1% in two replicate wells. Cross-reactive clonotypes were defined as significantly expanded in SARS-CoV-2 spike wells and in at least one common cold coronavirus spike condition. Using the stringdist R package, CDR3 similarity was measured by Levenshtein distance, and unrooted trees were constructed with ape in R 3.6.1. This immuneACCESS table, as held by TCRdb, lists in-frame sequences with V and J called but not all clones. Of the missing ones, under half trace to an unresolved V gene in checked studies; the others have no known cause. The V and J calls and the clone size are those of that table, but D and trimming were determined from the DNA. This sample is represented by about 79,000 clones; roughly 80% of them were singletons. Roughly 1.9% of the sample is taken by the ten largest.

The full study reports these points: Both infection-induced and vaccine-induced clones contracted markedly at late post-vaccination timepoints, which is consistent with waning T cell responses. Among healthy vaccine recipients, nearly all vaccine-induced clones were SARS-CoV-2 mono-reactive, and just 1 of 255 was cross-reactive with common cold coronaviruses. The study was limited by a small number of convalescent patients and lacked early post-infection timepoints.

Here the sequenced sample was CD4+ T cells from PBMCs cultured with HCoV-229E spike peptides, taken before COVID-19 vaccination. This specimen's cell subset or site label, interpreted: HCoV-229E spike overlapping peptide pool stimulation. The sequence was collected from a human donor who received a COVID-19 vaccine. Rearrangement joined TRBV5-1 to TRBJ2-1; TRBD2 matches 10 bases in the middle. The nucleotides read TGCGCCAGCAGCGACACTAGCGGGGTTTACAATGAGCAGTTCTTC. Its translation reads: CASSDTSGVYNEQFF.